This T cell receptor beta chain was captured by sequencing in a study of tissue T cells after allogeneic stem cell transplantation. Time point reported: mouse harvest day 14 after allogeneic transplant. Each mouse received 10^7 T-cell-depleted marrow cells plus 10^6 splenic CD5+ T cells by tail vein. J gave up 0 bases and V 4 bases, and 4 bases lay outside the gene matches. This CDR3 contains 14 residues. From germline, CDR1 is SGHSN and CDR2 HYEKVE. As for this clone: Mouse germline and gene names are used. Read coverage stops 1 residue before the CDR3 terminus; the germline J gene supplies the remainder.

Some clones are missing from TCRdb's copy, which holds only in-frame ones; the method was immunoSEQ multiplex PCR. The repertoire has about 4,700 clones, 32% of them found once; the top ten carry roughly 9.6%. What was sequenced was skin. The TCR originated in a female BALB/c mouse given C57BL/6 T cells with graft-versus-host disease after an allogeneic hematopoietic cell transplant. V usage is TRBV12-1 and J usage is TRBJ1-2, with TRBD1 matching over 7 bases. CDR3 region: CASSQRGPNSDYTF. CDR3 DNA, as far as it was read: TGTGCCAGCTCCCAGAGGGGGCCAAACTCCGACTACACC.